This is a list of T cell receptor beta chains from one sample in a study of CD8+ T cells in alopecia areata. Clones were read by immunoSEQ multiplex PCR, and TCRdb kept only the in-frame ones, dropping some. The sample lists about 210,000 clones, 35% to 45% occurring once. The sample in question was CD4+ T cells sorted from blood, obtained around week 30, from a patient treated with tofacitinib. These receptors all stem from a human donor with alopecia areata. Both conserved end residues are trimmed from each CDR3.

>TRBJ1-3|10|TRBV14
ASKSSGNTIY
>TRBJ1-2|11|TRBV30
AWSLDRAGGYT
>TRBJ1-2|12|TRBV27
ASSLTGANYGYT
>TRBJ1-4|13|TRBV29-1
SVSEPGGVRQKLF
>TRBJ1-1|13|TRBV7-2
ASSLDRAEGAEAF
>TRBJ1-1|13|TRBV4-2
ASSQAGRGNTEAF
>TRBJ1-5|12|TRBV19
ASSTQGRNQPQH
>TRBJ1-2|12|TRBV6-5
ASSYGLGNYGYT
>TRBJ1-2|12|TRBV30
AWVPGHRTYGYT
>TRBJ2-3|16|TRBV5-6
ASSSRTPKRGNTDTQY
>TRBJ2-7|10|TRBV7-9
ASSLSGYEQY
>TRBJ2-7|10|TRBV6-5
ASSFAGNEQY
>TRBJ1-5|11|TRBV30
AWSVQSNQPQH
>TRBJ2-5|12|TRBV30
AWSKTGPQETQY
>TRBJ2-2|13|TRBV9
ASSVAFRNTGELF
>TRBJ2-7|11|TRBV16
ASSQSSPGVQY
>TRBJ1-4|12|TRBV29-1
SVGQDRGLEKLF
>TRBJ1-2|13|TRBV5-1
ASSPGETPLGGYT
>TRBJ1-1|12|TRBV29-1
SVRELTGNTEAF
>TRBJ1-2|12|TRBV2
ASSPTGGQYGYT
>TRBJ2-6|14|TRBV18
ASSPPGNAGANVLT
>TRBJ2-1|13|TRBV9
ASSTRDVAYNEQF
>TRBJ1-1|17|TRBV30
ASKWTTSGTDTKNTEAF
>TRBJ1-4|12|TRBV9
ASSATGWEEKLF
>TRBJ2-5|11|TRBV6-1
ASTKRIGETQY
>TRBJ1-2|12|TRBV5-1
ASSLVGGTGLHT
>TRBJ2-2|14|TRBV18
ASSTGTSVSTGELF
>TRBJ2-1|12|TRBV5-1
ASSLGGLGNEQF
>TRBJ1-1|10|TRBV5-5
ASRRPNTEAF
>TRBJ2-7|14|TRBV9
ASSASGGGLSNEQY
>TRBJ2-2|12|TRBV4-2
ASSPQRDRRELF
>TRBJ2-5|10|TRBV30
AWRQSGETQY
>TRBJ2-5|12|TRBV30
AWSVWTGQETQY
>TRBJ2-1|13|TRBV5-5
ASSQGTSDYNEQF
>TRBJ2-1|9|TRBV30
AWKAYNEQF
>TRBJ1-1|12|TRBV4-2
ASSQDPGATEAF
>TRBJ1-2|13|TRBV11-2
ASSSGQADNYGYT
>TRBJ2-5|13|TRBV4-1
ASSQASGAQETQY
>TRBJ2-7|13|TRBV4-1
ASSQVRDGSYEQY
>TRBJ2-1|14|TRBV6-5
ASSYSRRGSYNEQF
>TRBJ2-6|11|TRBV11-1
ASSQRGANVLT
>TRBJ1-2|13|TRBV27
ASSLGRPGYYGYT
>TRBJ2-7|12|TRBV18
ASSPLGNEYEQY
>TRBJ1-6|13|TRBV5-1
ASSALGGRDSPLH
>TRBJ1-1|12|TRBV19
ASSTGTGDTEAF
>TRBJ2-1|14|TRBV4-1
ASSQGRTGSYNEQF
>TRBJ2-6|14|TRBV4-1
ASSQVGVAGANVLT
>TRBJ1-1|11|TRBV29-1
SVEGTLNTEAF
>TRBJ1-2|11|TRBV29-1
SVLDRGAYGYT
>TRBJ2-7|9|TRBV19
ASSSREEQY